These T cell receptor beta chains were read from a single sample in a study of technical replicates of blood from a few donors. Clones were sequenced by immunoSEQ multiplex PCR, and TCRdb holds only the in-frame ones, with some missing. The profile shows under 95,000 clones, 94% of them singletons. The source material was T cells isolated from PBMCs. These receptors originate from a human donor in good health. Each CDR3 is given with its conserved first and last residue. A D gene is named only where the DNA matches it firmly. Clone size is shown for a subset of rows, as once, few, many or a class of expanded clone.

abundance: -
j_gene: TRBJ1-1
d_gene: -
v_gene: TRBV30
CDR3nt: TGTGCCTGGAGTGTAAAACAATTCGCTGAAGCTTTCTTT
CDR3aa: CAWSVKQFAEAFF

abundance: -
j_gene: TRBJ2-3
d_gene: -
v_gene: TRBV5-1
CDR3nt: TGCGCCAGCAGACCCGAAGAGACAGGACGCACAGATACGCAGTATTTT
CDR3aa: CASRPEETGRTDTQYF

abundance: -
j_gene: TRBJ1-2
d_gene: TRBD1
v_gene: TRBV5-6
CDR3nt: TGTGCCAGCAGCTTGCCACAGGGGTTTAACTATGGCTACACCTTC
CDR3aa: CASSLPQGFNYGYTF

abundance: -
j_gene: TRBJ2-7
d_gene: -
v_gene: TRBV10-1
CDR3nt: TGCGCCAGCAGTGAGGCCCAGGCCGGCGTCTCCTACGAGCAGTACTTC
CDR3aa: CASSEAQAGVSYEQYF

abundance: -
j_gene: TRBJ1-1
d_gene: -
v_gene: TRBV6-6
CDR3nt: TGTGCCAGCAGCCTTACAGGGCAGAACACTGAAGCTTTCTTT
CDR3aa: CASSLTGQNTEAFF

abundance: -
j_gene: TRBJ2-5
d_gene: -
v_gene: TRBV5-1
CDR3nt: TGCGCCAGCAGCTTGGGGCAGGGCCAAGAGACCCAGTACTTC
CDR3aa: CASSLGQGQETQYF

abundance: -
j_gene: TRBJ1-5
d_gene: -
v_gene: TRBV4-1
CDR3nt: TGCGCCAGCAGCCCCCACTCAGCGCATGTTCAGCCCCAGCATTTT
CDR3aa: CASSPHSAHVQPQHF

abundance: -
j_gene: TRBJ2-1
d_gene: TRBD2
v_gene: TRBV27
CDR3nt: TGTGCCAGCAGTCCGATAGCGGGAGGACGGGATGAGCAGTTCTTC
CDR3aa: CASSPIAGGRDEQFF

abundance: -
j_gene: TRBJ2-2
d_gene: -
v_gene: TRBV28
CDR3nt: TGTGCCAGCAGTTTATCGGGGACTGGGGAGCTGTTTTTT
CDR3aa: CASSLSGTGELFF

abundance: -
j_gene: TRBJ2-5
d_gene: TRBD1
v_gene: TRBV11-1
CDR3nt: TGTGCCAGCAGAGGACAGGGGAGTGTGGGAGAGACCCAGTACTTC
CDR3aa: CASRGQGSVGETQYF

abundance: -
j_gene: TRBJ2-3
d_gene: TRBD2
v_gene: TRBV7-9
CDR3nt: TGTGCCAGCAGCTTCGGGACTAGCGACGCAGATACGCAGTATTTT
CDR3aa: CASSFGTSDADTQYF

abundance: -
j_gene: TRBJ1-1
d_gene: TRBD1
v_gene: TRBV11-2
CDR3nt: TGTGCCAGCAGCTTAGTGGGGACAGGGTGGGACACTGAAGCTTTCTTT
CDR3aa: CASSLVGTGWDTEAFF

abundance: -
j_gene: TRBJ2-2
d_gene: -
v_gene: TRBV20-1
CDR3nt: TGCAGTGCTAGCTATCGCGGGGAGCTGTTTTTT
CDR3aa: CSASYRGELFF

abundance: -
j_gene: TRBJ2-3
d_gene: -
v_gene: TRBV7-7
CDR3nt: TGTGCCAGCAGCTTGGCAGTTGGTTCCGATACGCAGTATTTT
CDR3aa: CASSLAVGSDTQYF

abundance: -
j_gene: TRBJ2-7
d_gene: TRBD1
v_gene: TRBV11-2
CDR3nt: TGTGCCAGCAGCACCTCAGGGGGACGCTACGAGCAGTACTTC
CDR3aa: CASSTSGGRYEQYF

abundance: -
j_gene: TRBJ1-1
d_gene: -
v_gene: TRBV7-9
CDR3nt: TGTGCCAGCAGCTTAGCGGGGGGTTTGGCTTTCTTT
CDR3aa: CASSLAGGLAFF

abundance: -
j_gene: TRBJ1-1
d_gene: -
v_gene: TRBV30
CDR3nt: TGTGCCTGGAGGATACAGGGTTTCATGAACACTGAAGCTTTCTTT
CDR3aa: CAWRIQGFMNTEAFF

abundance: -
j_gene: TRBJ2-3
d_gene: TRBD2
v_gene: TRBV6-5
CDR3nt: TGTGCCAGCAGTTACAGGCGGGGGGGCTCAGATACGCAGTATTTT
CDR3aa: CASSYRRGGSDTQYF

abundance: -
j_gene: TRBJ1-2
d_gene: -
v_gene: TRBV6-5
CDR3nt: TGTGCCAGCAGTTACGAGGGGAGGGGAAACTATGGCTACACCTTC
CDR3aa: CASSYEGRGNYGYTF

abundance: -
j_gene: TRBJ2-7
d_gene: -
v_gene: TRBV6-1
CDR3nt: TGTGCCAGCAGCCCCACGGGCTCCTACGAGCAGTACTTC
CDR3aa: CASSPTGSYEQYF

abundance: -
j_gene: TRBJ2-5
d_gene: TRBD2
v_gene: TRBV7-2
CDR3nt: TGTGCCAGCAGCCTGACTAGCGGGGGGGCCGGGGAGACCCAGTACTTC
CDR3aa: CASSLTSGGAGETQYF

abundance: -
j_gene: TRBJ2-3
d_gene: -
v_gene: TRBV6-5
CDR3nt: TGTGCCAGCAGTTATAGGGACTCCACAGATACGCAGTATTTT
CDR3aa: CASSYRDSTDTQYF

abundance: -
j_gene: TRBJ2-2
d_gene: TRBD1
v_gene: TRBV6-1
CDR3nt: TGTGCGAAGCAGTCCGGGACAGGGTCTGGGGGGGAGCTGTTTTTT
CDR3aa: CAKQSGTGSGGELFF

abundance: once
j_gene: TRBJ2-5
d_gene: -
v_gene: TRBV6-6
CDR3nt: TGTGCCAGCAGGCATCACTTGAACCTCGCCCAAGAGACCCAGTACTTC
CDR3aa: CASRHHLNLAQETQYF

abundance: -
j_gene: TRBJ2-3
d_gene: TRBD1
v_gene: TRBV28
CDR3nt: TGTGCCAGCAGCCGGGGACAGATCACAGATACGCAGTATTTT
CDR3aa: CASSRGQITDTQYF

abundance: -
j_gene: TRBJ1-1
d_gene: TRBD1
v_gene: TRBV5-1
CDR3nt: TGCGCCAGCAGCTTGAGACAGGGACGGGCTGAAGCTTTCTTT
CDR3aa: CASSLRQGRAEAFF

abundance: once
j_gene: TRBJ1-5
d_gene: -
v_gene: TRBV28
CDR3nt: TGTGCCAGCAAAAAGGGGAGGCAGCCCCAGCATTTT
CDR3aa: CASKKGRQPQHF

abundance: -
j_gene: TRBJ1-5
d_gene: -
v_gene: TRBV12-5
CDR3nt: TGTGCTAGTGGCCGGTCGGACCTGGGGCGGTTACAGCCCCAGCATTTT
CDR3aa: CASGRSDLGRLQPQHF

abundance: -
j_gene: TRBJ1-2
d_gene: TRBD1
v_gene: TRBV27
CDR3nt: TGTGCCAGCAGTTGGACAGGGGGCGCGCGGTATGGCTACACCTTC
CDR3aa: CASSWTGGARYGYTF

abundance: -
j_gene: TRBJ2-7
d_gene: -
v_gene: TRBV15
CDR3nt: TGTGCCACCAGCAGAGATCGGGGGGCTGCCTACGAGCAGTACTTC
CDR3aa: CATSRDRGAAYEQYF

abundance: -
j_gene: TRBJ1-3
d_gene: -
v_gene: TRBV7-6
CDR3nt: TGTGCCAGCAGCCCTTCGGTCTCTGGAAACACCATATATTTT
CDR3aa: CASSPSVSGNTIYF

abundance: -
j_gene: TRBJ2-3
d_gene: -
v_gene: TRBV18
CDR3nt: TGTGCCAGCTCCTCAGGCACAGATACGCAGTATTTT
CDR3aa: CASSSGTDTQYF

abundance: -
j_gene: TRBJ2-1
d_gene: TRBD2
v_gene: TRBV5-1
CDR3nt: TGCGCCAGTTCAATTCTAGCGGGGGGCAACAATGAGCAGTTCTTC
CDR3aa: CASSILAGGNNEQFF

abundance: -
j_gene: TRBJ1-3
d_gene: -
v_gene: TRBV12-5
CDR3nt: TGTGCTAGTGGTTTGGTATCGGGGGGAGAAAACACCATATATTTT
CDR3aa: CASGLVSGGENTIYF

abundance: -
j_gene: TRBJ2-7
d_gene: TRBD2
v_gene: TRBV7-3
CDR3nt: TGTGCCAGCAGCTTAGTCGCTCTAGCGGGGGGGCCTTACGAGCAGTACTTC
CDR3aa: CASSLVALAGGPYEQYF

abundance: few
j_gene: TRBJ1-1
d_gene: TRBD1
v_gene: TRBV5-1
CDR3nt: TGCGCCAGCAGCTACGACAGGGGGAACACTGAAGCTTTCTTT
CDR3aa: CASSYDRGNTEAFF

abundance: -
j_gene: TRBJ2-7
d_gene: TRBD2
v_gene: TRBV29-1
CDR3nt: TGCAGCGTCGCGACTAGCGGGAGCTCCTACGAGCAGTACTTC
CDR3aa: CSVATSGSSYEQYF

abundance: -
j_gene: TRBJ2-5
d_gene: -
v_gene: TRBV28
CDR3nt: TGTGCCAGCACGGGTTACCAAGAGACCCAGTACTTC
CDR3aa: CASTGYQETQYF

abundance: -
j_gene: TRBJ2-1
d_gene: -
v_gene: TRBV2
CDR3nt: TGTGCCAGCAGTGAATATAATGAGCAGTTCTTC
CDR3aa: CASSEYNEQFF

abundance: -
j_gene: TRBJ2-5
d_gene: TRBD2
v_gene: TRBV14
CDR3nt: TGTGCCAGCAGCCAAGATAGACCGGGACTACGGCGGGAGACCCAGTACTTC
CDR3aa: CASSQDRPGLRRETQYF

abundance: few
j_gene: TRBJ1-5
d_gene: TRBD1
v_gene: TRBV6-6
CDR3nt: TGTGCCAGCAGTTACGACAGGGGCATACAGCCCCAGCATTTT
CDR3aa: CASSYDRGIQPQHF